A single sample is the source of the 2 T cell receptor beta chains below, sequenced in a study of CD8 T cells in Susac syndrome. The RNA input was roughly 0.45 to 1 ug, and it was reverse transcribed with random hexamers. Via MiXCR, TCRdb re-called the immunoSEQ multiplex PCR reads, giving one row per CDR3 protein. The sample contains about 240,000 distinct CDR3 sequences, about 96% of which appear only once. The material sequenced was CD4+ T cells from PBMCs. These receptors were taken from a human donor with Susac syndrome.

V and J are TRBV30 and TRBJ1-2; the D is unclear. The CDR3 has 12 amino acids. CDR1 is GTSNPN, CDR2 SVGIG, per germline (reference sequence). The germline V and J ends were trimmed by 0 bases and 5 bases, with 7 bases remaining between them. The CDR3 spells CAWSVHKYGYTF. For the CDR3, the DNA is TGTGCCTGGAGTGTACACAAGTATGGCTACACCTTC.

V and J are TRBV6-6 and TRBJ2-4; 7 bases match TRBD1. This CDR3 comprises 15 residues. The germline V gene encodes CDR1 MNHNY and CDR2 SVGAGI (reference sequence). V was pared by 8 bases and J by 5 bases, with 12 bases of the junction left unmatched. The CDR3 sequence: CASSLRPDRENIQYF. In DNA form, the CDR3 reads TGTGCCAGCTCTTTGAGACCCGACAGGGAAAACATTCAGTACTTC.